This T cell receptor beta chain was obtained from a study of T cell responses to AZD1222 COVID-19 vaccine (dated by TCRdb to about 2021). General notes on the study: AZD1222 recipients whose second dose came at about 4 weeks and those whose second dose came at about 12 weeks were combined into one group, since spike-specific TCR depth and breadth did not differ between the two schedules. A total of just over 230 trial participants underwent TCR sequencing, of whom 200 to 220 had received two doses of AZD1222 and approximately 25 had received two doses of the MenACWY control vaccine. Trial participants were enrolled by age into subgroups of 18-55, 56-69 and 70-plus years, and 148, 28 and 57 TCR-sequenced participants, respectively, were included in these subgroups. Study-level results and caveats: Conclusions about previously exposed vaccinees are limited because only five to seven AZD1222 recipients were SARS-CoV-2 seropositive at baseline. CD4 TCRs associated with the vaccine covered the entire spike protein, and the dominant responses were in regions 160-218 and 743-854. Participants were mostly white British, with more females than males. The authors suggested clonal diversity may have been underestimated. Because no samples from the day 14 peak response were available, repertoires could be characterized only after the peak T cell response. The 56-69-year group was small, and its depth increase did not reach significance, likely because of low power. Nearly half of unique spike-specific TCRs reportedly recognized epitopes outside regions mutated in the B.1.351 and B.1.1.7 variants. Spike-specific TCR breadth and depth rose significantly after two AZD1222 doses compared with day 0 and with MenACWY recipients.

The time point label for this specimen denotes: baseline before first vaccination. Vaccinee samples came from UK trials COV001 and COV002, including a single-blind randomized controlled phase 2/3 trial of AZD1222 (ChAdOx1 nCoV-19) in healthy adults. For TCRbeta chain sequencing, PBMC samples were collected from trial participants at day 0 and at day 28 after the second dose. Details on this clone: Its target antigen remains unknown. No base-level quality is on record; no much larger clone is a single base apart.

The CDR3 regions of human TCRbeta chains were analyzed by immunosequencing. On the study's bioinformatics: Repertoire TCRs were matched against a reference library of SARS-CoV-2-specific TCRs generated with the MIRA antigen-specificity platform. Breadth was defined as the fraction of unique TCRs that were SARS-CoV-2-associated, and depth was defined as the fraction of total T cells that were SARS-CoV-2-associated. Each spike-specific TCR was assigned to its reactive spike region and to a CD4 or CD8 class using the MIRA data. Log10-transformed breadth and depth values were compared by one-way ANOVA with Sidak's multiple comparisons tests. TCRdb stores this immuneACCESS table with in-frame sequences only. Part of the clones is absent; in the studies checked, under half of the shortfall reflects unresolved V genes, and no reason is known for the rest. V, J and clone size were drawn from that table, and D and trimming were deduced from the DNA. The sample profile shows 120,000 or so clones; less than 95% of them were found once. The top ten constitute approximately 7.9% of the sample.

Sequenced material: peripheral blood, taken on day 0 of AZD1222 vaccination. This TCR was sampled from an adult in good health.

The DNA is TGTGCCAGCAGCTCTCAAAGTGGACCGGGACAGGGGGTTGGGCCCAATCAGCCCCAGCATTTT. It translates as CASSSQSGPGQGVGPNQPQHF. The chain joins TRBV27 to TRBJ1-5, with 11 junctional bases fitting TRBD1. V is cut back by 6 bases and J by 3 bases, with 22 bases in the junction unmatched. As encoded in the germline V gene (reference sequence), CDR1 is MNHEY while CDR2 is SMNVEV. From the cysteine up to the phenylalanine, the CDR3 has a length of 21 residues. The read is trimmed to its CDR3 DNA, 63 bases read in frame from base 1.